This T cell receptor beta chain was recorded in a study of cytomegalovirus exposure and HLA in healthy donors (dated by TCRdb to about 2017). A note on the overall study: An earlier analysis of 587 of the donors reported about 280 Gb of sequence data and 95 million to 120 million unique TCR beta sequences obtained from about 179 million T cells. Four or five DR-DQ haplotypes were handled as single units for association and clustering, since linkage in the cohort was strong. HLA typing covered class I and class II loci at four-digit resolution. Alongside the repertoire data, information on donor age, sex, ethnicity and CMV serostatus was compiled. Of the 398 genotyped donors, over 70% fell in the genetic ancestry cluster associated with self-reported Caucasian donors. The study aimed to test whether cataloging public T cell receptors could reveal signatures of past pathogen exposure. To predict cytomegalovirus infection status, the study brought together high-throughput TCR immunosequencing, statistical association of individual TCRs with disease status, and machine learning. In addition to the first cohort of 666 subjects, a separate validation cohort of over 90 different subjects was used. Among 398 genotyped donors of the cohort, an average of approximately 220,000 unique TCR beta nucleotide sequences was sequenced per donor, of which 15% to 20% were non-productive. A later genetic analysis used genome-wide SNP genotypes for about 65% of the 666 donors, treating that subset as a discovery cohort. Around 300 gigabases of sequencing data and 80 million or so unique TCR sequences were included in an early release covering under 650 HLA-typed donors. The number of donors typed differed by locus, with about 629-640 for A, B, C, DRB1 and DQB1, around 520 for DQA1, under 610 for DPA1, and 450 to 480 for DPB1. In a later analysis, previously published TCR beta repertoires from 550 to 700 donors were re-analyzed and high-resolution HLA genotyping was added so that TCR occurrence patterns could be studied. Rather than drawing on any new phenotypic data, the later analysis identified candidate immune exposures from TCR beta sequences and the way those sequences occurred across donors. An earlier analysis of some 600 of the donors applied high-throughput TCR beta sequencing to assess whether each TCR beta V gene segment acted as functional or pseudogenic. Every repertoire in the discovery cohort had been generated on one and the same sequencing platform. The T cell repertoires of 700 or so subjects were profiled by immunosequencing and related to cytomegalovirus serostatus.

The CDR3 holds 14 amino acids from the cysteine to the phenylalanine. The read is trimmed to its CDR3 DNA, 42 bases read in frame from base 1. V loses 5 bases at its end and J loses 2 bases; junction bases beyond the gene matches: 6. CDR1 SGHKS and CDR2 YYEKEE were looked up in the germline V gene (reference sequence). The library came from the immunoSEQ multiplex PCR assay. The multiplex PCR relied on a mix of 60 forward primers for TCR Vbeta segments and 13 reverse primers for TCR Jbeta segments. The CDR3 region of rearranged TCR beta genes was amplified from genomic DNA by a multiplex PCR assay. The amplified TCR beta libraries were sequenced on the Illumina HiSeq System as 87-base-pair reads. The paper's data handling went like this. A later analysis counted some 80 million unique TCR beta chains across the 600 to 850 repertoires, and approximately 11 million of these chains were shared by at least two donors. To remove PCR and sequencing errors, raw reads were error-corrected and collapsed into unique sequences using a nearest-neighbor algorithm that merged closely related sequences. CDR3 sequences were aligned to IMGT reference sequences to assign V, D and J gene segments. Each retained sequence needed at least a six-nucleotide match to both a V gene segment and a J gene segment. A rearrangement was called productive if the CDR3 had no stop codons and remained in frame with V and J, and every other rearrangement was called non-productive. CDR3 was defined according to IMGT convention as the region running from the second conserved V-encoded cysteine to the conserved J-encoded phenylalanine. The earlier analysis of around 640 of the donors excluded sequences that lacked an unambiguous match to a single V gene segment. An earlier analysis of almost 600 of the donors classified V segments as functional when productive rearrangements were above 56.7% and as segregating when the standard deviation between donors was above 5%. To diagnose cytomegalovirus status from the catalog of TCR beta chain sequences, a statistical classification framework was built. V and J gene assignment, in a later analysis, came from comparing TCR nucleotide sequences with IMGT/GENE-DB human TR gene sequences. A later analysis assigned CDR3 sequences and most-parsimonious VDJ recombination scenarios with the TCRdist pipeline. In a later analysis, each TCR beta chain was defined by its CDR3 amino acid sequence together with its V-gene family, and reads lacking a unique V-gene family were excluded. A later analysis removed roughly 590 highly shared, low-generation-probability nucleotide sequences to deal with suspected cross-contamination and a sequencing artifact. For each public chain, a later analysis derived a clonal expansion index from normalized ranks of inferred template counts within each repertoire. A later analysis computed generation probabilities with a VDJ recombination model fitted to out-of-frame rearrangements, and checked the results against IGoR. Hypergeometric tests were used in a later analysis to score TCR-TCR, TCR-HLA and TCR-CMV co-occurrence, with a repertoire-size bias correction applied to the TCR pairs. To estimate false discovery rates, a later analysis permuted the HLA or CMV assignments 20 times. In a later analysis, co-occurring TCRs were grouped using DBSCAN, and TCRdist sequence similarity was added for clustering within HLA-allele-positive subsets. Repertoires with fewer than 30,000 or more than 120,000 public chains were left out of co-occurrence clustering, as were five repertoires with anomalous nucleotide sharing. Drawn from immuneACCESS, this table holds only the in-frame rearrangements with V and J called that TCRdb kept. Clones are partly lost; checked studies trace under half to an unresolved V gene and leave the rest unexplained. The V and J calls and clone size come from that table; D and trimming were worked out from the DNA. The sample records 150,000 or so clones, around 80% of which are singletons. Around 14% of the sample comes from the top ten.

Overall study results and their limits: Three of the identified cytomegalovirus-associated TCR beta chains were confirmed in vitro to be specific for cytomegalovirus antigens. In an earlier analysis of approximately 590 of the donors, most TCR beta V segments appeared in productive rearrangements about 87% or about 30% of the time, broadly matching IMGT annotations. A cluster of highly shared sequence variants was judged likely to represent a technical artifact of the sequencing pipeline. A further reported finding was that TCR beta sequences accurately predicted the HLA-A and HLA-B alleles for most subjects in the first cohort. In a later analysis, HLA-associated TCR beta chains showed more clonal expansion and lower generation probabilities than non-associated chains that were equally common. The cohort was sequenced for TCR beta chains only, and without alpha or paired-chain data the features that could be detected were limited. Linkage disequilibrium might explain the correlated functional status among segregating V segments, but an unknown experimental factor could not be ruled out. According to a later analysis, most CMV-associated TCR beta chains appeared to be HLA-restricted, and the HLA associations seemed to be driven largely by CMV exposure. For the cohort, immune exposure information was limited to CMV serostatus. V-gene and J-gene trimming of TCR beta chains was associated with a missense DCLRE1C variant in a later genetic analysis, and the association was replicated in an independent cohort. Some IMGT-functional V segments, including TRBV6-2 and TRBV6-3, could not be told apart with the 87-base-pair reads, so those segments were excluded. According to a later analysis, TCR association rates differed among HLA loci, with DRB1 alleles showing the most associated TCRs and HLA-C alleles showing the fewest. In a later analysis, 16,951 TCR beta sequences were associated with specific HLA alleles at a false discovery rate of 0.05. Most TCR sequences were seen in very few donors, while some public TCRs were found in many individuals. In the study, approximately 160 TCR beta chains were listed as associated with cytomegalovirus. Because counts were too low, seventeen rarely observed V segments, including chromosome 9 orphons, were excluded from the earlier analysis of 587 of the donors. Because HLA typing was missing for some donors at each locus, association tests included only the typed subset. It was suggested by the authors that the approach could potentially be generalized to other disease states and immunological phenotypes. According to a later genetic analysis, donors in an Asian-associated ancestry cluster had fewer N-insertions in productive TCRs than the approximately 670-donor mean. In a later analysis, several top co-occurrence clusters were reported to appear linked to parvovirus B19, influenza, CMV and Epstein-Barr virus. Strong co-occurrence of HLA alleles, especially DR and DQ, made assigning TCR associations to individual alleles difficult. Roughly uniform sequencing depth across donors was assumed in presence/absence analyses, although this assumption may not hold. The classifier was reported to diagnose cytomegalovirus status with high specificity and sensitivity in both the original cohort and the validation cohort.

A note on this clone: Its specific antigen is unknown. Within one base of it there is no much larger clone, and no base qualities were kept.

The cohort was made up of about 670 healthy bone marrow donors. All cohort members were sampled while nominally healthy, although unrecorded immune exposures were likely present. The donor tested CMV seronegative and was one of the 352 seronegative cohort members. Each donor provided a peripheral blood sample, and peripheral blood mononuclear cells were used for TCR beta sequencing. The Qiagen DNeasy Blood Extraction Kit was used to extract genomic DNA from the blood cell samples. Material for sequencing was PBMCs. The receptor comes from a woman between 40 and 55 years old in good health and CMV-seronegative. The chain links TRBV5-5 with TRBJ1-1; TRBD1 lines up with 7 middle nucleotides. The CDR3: CASSYWDSNTEAFF. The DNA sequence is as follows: TGTGCCAGCAGTTATTGGGACAGTAACACTGAAGCTTTCTTT.